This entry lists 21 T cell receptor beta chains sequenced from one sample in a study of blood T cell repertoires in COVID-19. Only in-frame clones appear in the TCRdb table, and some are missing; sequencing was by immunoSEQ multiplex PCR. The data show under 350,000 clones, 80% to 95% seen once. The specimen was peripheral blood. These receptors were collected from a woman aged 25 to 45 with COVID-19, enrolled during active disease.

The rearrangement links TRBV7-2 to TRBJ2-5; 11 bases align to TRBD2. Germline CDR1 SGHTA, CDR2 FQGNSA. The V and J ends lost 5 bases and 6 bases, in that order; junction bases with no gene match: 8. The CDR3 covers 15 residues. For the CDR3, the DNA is TGTGCCAGCAGCCAACTAGCGGGAGATAGGAAGACCCAGTACTTC. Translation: CASSQLAGDRKTQYF.

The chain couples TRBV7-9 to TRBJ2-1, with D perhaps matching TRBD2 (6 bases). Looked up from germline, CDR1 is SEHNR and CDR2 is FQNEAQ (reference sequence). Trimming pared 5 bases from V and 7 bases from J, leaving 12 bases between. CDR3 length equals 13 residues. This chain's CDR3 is CASSVPGVNEQFF. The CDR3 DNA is TGTGCCAGCAGCGTCCCGGGAGTGAATGAGCAGTTCTTC.

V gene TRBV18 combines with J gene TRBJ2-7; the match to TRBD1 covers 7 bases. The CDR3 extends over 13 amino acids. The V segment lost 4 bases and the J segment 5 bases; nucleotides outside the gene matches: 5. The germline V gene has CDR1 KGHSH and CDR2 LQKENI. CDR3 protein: CASSLGQDDEQYF. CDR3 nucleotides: TGTGCCAGCTCACTTGGACAGGACGACGAGCAGTACTTC.

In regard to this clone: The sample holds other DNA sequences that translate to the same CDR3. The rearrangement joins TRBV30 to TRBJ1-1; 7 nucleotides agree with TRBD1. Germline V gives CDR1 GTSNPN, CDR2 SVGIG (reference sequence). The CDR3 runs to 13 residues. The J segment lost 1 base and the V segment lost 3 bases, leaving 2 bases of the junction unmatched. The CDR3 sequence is CAWSRDRNTEAFF. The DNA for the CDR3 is TGTGCCTGGAGCCGGGACAGGAACACTGAAGCTTTCTTT.

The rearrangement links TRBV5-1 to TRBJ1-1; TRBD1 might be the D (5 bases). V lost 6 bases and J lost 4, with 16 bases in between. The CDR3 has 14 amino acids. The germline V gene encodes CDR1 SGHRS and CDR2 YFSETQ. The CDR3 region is CASNLEGRGTEAFF. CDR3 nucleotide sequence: TGCGCCAGCAATTTGGAGGGGCGAGGCACTGAAGCTTTCTTT.

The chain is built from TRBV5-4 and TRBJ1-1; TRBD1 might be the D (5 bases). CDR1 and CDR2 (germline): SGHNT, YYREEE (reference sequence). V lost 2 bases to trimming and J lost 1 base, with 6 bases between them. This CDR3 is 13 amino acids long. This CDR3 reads CASSFGGNTEAFF. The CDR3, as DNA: TGTGCCAGCAGCTTCGGGGGGAACACTGAAGCTTTCTTT.

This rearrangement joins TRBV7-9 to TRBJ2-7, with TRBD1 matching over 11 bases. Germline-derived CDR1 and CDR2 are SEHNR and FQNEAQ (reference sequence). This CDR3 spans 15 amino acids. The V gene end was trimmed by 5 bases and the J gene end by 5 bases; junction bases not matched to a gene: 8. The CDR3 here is CASSPQDRGHDEQYF. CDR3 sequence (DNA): TGTGCCAGCAGCCCACAGGACAGGGGGCACGACGAGCAGTACTTC.

CDR3 residues: CASSARRGATDTQYF. DNA for the CDR3: TGTGCCAGTAGTGCCCGGCGGGGGGCCACAGATACGCAGTATTTT. V gene TRBV19 combines with J gene TRBJ2-3; TRBD2 matches at 8 bases. The ends lost 5 bases at V and 2 bases at J; junction bases unmatched: 6. This CDR3 is built from 15 residues. Germline loops: CDR1 LNHDA, CDR2 SQIVND (reference sequence).

This CDR3 reads CASSLGTATYEQYF. Written as DNA, the CDR3 is TGTGCCAGCAGCCTGGGGACAGCGACCTACGAGCAGTACTTC. The chain has TRBV5-6 and TRBJ2-7; 7 nucleotides agree with TRBD1. This CDR3 spans 14 amino acids. CDR1 and CDR2 (germline): SGHDT, YYEEEE. The V gene end was trimmed by 4 bases and the J gene end by 2 bases; junction bases not matched to a gene: 6.

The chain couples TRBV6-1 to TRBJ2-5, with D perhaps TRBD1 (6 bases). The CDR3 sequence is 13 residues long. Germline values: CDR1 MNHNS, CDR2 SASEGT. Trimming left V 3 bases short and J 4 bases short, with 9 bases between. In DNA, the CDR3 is TGTGCCAGCAGTGACGGGACATTAGAGACCCAGTACTTC. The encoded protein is CASSDGTLETQYF.

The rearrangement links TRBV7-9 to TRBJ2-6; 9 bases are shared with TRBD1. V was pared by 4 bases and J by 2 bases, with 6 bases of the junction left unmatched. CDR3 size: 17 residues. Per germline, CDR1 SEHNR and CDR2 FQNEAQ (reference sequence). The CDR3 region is CASSSGQGGTGANVLTF. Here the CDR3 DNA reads TGTGCCAGCAGCTCGGGACAGGGTGGTACTGGGGCCAACGTCCTGACTTTC.

CDR3 residues: CASSYFREVLYGYTF. The CDR3 DNA follows: TGTGCCAGCAGTTACTTCCGCGAGGTACTTTATGGCTACACCTTC. This chain connects TRBV6-5 to TRBJ1-2; no firm D call. The V end was cut by 1 base, the J end by 5 bases, with 14 bases between. CDR1 is MNHEY, CDR2 SVGAGI, per germline. The CDR3 covers 15 residues.

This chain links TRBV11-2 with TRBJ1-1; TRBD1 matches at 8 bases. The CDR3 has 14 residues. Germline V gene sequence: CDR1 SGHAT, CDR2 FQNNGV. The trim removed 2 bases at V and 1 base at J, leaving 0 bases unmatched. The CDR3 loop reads CASSLQGANTEAFF. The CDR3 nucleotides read TGTGCCAGCAGCTTACAGGGGGCGAACACTGAAGCTTTCTTT. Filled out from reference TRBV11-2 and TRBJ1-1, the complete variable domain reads EAGVAQSPRYKIIEKRQSVAFWCNPISGHATLYWYQQILGQGPKLLIQFQNNGVVDDSQLPKDRFSAERLKGVDSTLKIQPAKLEDSAVYLCASSLQGANTEAFFGQGTRLTVV.

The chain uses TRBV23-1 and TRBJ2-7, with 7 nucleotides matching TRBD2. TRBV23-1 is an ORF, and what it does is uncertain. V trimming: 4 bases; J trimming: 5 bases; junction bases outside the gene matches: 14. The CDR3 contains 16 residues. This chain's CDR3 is CASSPRAGDSLNEQYF. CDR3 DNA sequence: TGCGCCAGCAGTCCACGTGCGGGAGATTCGCTCAACGAGCAGTACTTC.

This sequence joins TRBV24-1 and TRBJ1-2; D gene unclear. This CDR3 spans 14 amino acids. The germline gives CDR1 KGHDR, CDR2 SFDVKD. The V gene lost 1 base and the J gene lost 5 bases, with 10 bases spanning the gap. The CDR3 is CATSDFGRSYGYTF. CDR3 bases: TGTGCCACCAGTGATTTTGGCAGAAGTTATGGCTACACCTTC.

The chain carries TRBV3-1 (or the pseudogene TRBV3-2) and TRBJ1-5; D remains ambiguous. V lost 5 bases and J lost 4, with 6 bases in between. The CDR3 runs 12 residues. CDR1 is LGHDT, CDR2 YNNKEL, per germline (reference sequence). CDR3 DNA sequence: TGTGCCAGCAGCAACCGGAATCAGCCCCAGCATTTT. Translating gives CASSNRNQPQHF.

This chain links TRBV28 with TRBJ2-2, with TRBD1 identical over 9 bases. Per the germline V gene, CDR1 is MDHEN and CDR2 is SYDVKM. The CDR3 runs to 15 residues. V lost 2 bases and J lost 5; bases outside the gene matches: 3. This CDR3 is CASSLRDRVTGELFF. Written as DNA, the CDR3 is TGTGCCAGCAGTTTAAGGGACAGGGTGACCGGGGAGCTGTTTTTT. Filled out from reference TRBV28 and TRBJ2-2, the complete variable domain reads DVKVTQSSRYLVKRTGEKVFLECVQDMDHENMFWYRQDPGLGLRLIYFSYDVKMKEKGDIPEGYSVSREKKERFSLILESASTNQTSMYLCASSLRDRVTGELFFGEGSRLTVL.

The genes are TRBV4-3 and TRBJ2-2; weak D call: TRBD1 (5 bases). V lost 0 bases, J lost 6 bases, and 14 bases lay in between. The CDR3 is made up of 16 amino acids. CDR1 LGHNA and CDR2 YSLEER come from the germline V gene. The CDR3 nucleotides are TGCGCCAGCAGCCAAGATCAAGGGGTCGGCGCCGGGGAGCTGTTTTTT. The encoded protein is CASSQDQGVGAGELFF.

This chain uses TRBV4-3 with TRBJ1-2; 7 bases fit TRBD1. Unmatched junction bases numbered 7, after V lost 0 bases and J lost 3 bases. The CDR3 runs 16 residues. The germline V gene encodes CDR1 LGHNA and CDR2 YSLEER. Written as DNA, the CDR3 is TGCGCCAGCAGCCAAGATTTGAGGGGGCTTGACTATGGCTACACCTTC. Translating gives CASSQDLRGLDYGYTF.

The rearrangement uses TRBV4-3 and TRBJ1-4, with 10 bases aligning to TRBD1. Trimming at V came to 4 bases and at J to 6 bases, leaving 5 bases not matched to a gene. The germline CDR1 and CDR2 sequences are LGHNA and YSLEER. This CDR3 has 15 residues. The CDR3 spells CASSPQGQGYEKLFF. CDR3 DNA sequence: TGCGCCAGCAGCCCCCAGGGACAGGGGTATGAAAAACTGTTTTTT.

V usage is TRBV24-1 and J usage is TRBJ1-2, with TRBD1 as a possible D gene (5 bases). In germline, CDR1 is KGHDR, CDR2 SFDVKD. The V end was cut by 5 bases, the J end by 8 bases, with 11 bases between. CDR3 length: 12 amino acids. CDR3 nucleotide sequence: TGTGCCACCAGTGTCGGGGGAGAAGGCTACACCTTC. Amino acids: CATSVGGEGYTF.